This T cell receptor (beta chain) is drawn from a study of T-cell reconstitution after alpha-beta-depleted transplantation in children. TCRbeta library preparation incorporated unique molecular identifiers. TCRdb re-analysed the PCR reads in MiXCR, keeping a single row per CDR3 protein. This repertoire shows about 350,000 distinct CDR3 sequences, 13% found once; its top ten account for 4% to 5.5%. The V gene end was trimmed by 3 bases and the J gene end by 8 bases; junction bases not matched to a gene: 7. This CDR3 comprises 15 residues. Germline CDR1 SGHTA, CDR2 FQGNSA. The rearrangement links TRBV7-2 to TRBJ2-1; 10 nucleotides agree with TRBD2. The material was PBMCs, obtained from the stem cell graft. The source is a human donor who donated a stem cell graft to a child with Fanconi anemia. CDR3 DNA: TGTGCCAGCAGCTTTGTAGCGGGGGGAGTCGATGAGCAGTTCTTC. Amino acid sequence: CASSFVAGGVDEQFF.